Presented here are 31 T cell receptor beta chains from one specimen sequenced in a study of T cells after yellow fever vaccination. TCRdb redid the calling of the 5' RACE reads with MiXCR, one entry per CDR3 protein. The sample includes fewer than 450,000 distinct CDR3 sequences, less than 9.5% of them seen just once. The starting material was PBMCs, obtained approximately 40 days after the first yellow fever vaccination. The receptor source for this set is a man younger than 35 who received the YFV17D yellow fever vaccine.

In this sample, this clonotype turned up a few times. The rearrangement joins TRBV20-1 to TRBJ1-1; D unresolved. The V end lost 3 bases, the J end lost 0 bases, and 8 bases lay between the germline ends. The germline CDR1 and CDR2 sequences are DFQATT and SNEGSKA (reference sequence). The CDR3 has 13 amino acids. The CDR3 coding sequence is TGCAGTGCTAGCAAGTTGGTGAACACTGAAGCTTTCTTT. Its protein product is CSASKLVNTEAFF.

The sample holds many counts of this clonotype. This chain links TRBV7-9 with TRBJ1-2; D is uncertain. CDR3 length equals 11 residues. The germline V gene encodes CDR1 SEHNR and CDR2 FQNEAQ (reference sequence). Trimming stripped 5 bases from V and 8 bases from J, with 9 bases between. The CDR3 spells CASSELVGYTF. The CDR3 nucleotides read TGTGCCAGCAGCGAGCTGGTCGGCTACACCTTC.

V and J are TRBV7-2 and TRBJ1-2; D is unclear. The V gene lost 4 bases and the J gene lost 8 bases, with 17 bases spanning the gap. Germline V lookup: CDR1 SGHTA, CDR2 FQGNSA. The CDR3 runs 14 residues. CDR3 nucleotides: TGTGCCAGCAGCTCGTTTCTCGTGGCAGACGGCTACACCTTC. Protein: CASSSFLVADGYTF.

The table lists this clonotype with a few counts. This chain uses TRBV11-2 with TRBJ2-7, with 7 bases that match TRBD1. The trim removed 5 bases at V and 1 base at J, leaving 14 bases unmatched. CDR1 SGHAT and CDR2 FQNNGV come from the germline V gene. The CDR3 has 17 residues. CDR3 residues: CASSPWTGFRASYEQYF. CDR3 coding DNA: TGTGCCAGCAGCCCATGGACAGGTTTTAGGGCGTCCTACGAGCAGTACTTC.

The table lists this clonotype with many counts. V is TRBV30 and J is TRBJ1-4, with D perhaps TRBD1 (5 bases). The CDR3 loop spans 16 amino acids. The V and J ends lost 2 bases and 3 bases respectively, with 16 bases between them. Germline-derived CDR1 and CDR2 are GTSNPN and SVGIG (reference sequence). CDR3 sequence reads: CAWSSGRAGPNEKLFF. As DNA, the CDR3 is TGTGCCTGGAGTTCGGGTCGGGCAGGGCCTAATGAAAAACTGTTTTTT.

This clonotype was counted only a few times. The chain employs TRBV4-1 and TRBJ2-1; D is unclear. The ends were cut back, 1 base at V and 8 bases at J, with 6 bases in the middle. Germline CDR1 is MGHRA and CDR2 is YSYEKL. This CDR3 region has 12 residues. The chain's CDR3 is CASSQGVHEQFF. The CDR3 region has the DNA TGCGCCAGCAGCCAAGGCGTCCATGAGCAGTTCTTC.

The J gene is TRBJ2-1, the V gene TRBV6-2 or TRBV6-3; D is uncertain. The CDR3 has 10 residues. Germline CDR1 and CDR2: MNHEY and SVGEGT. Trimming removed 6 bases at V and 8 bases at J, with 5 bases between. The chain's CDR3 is CASRAHEQFF. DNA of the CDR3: TGTGCCAGCAGGGCCCATGAGCAGTTCTTC.

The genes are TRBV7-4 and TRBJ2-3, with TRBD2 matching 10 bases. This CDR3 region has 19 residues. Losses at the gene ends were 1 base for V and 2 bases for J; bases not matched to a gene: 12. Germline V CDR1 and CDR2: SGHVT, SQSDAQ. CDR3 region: CASSLEVLAGAGLTDTQYF. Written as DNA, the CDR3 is TGTGCCAGCAGCTTAGAGGTTCTAGCGGGGGCCGGCCTCACAGATACGCAGTATTTT. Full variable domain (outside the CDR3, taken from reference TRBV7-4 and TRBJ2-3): GAGVSQSPRYKVAKRGRDVALRCDSISGHVTLYWYRQTLGQGSEVLTYSQSDAQRDKSGRPSGRFSAERPERSVSTLKIQRTEQGDSAVYLCASSLEVLAGAGLTDTQYFGPGTRLTVL.

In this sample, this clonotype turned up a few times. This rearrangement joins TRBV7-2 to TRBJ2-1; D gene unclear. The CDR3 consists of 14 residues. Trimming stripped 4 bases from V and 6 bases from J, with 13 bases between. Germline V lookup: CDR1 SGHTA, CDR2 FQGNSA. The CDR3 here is CASSSFGRVNEQFF. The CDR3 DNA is TGTGCCAGCAGCTCTTTCGGACGTGTCAATGAGCAGTTCTTC.

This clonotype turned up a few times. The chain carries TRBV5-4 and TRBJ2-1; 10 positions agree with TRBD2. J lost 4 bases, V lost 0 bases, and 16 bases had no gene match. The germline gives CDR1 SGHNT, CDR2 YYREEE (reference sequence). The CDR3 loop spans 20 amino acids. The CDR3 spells CASSLVRASGGPRDYNEQFF. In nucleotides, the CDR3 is TGTGCCAGCAGCTTGGTGAGGGCTAGCGGGGGTCCACGAGATTACAATGAGCAGTTCTTC.

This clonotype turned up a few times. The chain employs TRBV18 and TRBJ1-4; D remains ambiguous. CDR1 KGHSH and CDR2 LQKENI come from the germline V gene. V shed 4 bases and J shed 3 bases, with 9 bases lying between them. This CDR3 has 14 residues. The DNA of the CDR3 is TGTGCCAGCTCACGGGAGGGATCTAATGAAAAACTGTTTTTT. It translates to CASSREGSNEKLFF.

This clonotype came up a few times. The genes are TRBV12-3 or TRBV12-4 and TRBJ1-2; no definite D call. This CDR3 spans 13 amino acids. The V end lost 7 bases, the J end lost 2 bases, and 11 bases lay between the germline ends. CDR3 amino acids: CASTIQRNYGYTF. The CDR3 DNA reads TGTGCCAGCACCATACAGAGAAACTATGGCTACACCTTC.

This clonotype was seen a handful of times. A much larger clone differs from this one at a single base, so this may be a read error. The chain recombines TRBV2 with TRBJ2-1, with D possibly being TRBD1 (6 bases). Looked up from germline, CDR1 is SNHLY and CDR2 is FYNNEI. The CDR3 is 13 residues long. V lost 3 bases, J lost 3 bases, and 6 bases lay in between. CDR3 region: CASSEDSYNEQFF. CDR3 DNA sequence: TGTGCCAGCAGTGAGGACAGCTACAATGAGCAGTTCTTC.

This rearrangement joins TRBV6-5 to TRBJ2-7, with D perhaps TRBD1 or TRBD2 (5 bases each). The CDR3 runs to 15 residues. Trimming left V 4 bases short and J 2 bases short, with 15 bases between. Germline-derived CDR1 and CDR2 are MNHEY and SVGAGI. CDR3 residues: CASSSSGTATYEQYF. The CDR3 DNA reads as TGTGCCAGCAGTTCCTCCGGGACGGCAACCTACGAGCAGTACTTC.

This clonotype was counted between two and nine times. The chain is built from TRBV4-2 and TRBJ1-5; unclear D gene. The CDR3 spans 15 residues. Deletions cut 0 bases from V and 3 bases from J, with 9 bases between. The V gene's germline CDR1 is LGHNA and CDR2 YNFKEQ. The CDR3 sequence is CASSQDWKSNQPQHF. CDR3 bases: TGTGCCAGCAGCCAAGACTGGAAGTCCAATCAGCCCCAGCATTTT.

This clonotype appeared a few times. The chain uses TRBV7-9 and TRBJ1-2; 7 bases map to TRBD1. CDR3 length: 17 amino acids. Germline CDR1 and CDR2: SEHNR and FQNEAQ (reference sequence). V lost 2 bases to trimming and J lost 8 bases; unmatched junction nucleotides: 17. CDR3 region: CASSLTGSRQGGKGYTF. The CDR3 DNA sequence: TGTGCCAGCAGCTTAACCGGGTCAAGACAGGGAGGAAAGGGCTACACCTTC.

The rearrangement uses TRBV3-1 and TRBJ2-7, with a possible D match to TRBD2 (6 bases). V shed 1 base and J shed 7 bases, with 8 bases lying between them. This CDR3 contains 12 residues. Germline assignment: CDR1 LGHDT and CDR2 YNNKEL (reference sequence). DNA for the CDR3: TGTGCCAGCAGCCAAGGGGACTGGGAGCAGTACTTC. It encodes CASSQGDWEQYF.

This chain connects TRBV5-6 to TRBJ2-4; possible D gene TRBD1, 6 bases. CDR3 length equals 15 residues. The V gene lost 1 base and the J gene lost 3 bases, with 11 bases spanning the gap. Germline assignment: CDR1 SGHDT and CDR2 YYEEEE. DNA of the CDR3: TGTGCCAGCAGCTTGTCCGGCAGGGGCAAAAACATTCAGTACTTC. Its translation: CASSLSGRGKNIQYF.

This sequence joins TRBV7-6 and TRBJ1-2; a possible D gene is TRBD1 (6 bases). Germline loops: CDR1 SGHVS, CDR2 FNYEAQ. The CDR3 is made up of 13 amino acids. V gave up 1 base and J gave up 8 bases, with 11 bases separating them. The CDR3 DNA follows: TGTGCCAGCAGCTTAGTTGACAGGCTGGGCTACACCTTC. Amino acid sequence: CASSLVDRLGYTF.

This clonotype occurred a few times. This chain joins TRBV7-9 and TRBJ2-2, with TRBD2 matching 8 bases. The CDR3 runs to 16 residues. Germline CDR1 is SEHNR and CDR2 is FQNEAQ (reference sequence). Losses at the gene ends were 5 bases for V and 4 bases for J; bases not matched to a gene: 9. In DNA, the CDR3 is TGTGCCAGCAGCCGCCCAGCGGGGGAGACCACCGGGGAGCTGTTTTTT. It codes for CASSRPAGETTGELFF.

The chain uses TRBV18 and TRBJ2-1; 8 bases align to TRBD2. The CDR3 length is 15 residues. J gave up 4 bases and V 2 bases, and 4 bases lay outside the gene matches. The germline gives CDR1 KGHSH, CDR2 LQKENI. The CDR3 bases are TGTGCCAGCTCACCAAGTGGACTAGCTTACAATGAGCAGTTCTTC. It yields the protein CASSPSGLAYNEQFF.

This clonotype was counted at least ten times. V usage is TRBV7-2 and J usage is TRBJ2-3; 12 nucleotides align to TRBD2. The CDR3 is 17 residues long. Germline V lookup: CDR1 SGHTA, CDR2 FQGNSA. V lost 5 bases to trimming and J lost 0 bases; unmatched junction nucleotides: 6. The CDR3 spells CASSPRTSGASTDTQYF. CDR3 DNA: TGTGCCAGCAGCCCAAGGACTAGCGGGGCTAGCACAGATACGCAGTATTTT.

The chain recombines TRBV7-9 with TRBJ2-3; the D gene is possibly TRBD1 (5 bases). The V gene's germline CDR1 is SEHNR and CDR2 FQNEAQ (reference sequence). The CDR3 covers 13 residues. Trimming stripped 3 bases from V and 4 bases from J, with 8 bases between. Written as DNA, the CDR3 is TGTGCCAGCAGCTTTGTAGGGGCAGATACGCAGTATTTT. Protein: CASSFVGADTQYF.

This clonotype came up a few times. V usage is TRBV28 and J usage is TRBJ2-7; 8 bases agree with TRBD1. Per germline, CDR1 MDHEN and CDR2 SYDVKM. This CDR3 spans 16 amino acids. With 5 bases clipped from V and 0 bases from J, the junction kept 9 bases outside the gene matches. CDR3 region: CASSPSQGASSYEQYV. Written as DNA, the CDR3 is TGTGCCAGCAGTCCGAGCCAGGGGGCAAGCTCCTACGAGCAGTACGTC.

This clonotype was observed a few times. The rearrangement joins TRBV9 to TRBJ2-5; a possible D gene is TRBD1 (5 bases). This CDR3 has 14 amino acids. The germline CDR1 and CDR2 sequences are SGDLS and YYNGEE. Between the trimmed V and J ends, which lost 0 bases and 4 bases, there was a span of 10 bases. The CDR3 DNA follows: TGTGCCAGCAGCGTAGGTACAGGATTAGAGACCCAGTACTTC. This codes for CASSVGTGLETQYF.

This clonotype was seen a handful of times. The CDR3 is CASSGGDNYGYTF. CDR3 sequence (DNA): TGTGCCAGCAGTGGGGGGGATAACTATGGCTACACCTTC. V and J are TRBV2 and TRBJ1-2, with D perhaps matching TRBD1 (5 bases). The V end was cut by 4 bases, the J end by 1 base, with 7 bases between. CDR1 and CDR2 (germline): SNHLY, FYNNEI. The CDR3 covers 13 residues.

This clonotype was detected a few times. The CDR3 bases are TGTGCCACCAGTGATTTGCCACTAGCGGGGAGATACACAGATACGCAGTATTTT. Amino acids: CATSDLPLAGRYTDTQYF. The J gene is TRBJ2-3, the V gene TRBV24-1, with 10 bases aligning to TRBD2. CDR1 KGHDR and CDR2 SFDVKD come from the germline V gene. V lost 0 bases, J lost 2 bases, and 7 bases stayed unmatched. This CDR3 spans 18 amino acids.

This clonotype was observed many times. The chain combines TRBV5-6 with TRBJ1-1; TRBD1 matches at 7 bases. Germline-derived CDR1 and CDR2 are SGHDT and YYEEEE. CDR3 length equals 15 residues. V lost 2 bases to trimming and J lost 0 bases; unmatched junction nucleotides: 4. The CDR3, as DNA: TGTGCCAGCAGCTTACCGGGACAGATGAACACTGAAGCTTTCTTT. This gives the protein CASSLPGQMNTEAFF.

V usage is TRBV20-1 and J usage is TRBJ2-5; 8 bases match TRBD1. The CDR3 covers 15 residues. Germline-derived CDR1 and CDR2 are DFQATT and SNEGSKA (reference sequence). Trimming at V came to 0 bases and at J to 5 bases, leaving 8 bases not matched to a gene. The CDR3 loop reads CSARDLQGARETQYF. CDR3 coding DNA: TGCAGTGCTAGAGATTTGCAGGGGGCTAGGGAGACCCAGTACTTC.

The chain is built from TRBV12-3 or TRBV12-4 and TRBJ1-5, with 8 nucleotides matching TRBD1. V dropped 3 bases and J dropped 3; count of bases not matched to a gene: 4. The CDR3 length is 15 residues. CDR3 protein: CASSFGRGHNQPQHF. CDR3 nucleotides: TGTGCCAGCAGTTTTGGCAGGGGGCACAATCAGCCCCAGCATTTT.

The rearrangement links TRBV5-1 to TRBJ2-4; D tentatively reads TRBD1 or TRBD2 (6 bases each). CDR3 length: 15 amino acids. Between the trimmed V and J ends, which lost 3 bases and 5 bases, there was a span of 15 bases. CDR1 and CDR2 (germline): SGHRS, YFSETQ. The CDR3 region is CASSSMGGGENIQYF. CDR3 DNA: TGCGCCAGCAGCTCGATGGGGGGCGGGGAAAACATTCAGTACTTC.